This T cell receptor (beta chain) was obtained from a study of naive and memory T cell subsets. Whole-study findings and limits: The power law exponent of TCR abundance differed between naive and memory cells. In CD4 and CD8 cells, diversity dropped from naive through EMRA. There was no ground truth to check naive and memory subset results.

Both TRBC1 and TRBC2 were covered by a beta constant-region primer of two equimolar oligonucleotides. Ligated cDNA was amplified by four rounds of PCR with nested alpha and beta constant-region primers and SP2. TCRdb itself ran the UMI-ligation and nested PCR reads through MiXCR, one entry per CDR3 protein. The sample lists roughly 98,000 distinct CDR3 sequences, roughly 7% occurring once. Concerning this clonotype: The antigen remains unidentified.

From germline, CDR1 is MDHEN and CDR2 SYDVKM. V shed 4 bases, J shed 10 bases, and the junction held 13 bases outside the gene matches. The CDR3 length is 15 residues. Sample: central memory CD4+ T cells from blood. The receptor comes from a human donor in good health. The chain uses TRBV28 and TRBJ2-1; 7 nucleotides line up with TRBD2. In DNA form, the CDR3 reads TGTGCCAGCAGTTCAGCGGGGCTAGCGATGGGAGAGCAGTTCTTC. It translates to CASSSAGLAMGEQFF.